This passage covers 25 T cell receptor beta chains from one sample sequenced in a study of T cells in Graves' hyperthyroidism and ophthalmopathy. There were TCR beta CDR3 regions amplified from RNA transcripts. An initial round of RT-PCR targeting the TCR CDR3 relied on the HTBI primer set. TCRdb fed the multiplex PCR reads into MiXCR, producing one record per CDR3 protein. The sample shows some 350,000 distinct CDR3 sequences, roughly 19% of them seen only once. Material: blood. The receptors originated from a woman between 18 and 29 years old with Graves' hyperthyroidism.

This clonotype was seen many times. This sequence joins TRBV5-1 and TRBJ1-1; D perhaps matches TRBD1 (6 bases). This CDR3 has 17 amino acids. Germline values: CDR1 SGHRS, CDR2 YFSETQ. V gave up 3 bases and J gave up 4 bases, with 22 bases separating them. The CDR3: CASSSSPGTYFVTEAFF. CDR3 bases: TGCGCCAGCAGCTCTTCGCCCGGGACATACTTCGTCACTGAAGCTTTCTTT.

This clonotype has a count of ten or more. The chain combines TRBV2 with TRBJ2-2, with TRBD1 as a possible D gene (6 bases). Germline CDR1 reads SNHLY; CDR2 reads FYNNEI. V was shortened by 4 bases and J by 2 bases, with 11 bases between the two germline ends. This CDR3 is 15 amino acids long. The CDR3 bases are TGTGCCAGCAGTGCCTCGGGACACAACACCGGGGAGCTGTTTTTT. Its translation: CASSASGHNTGELFF.

This clonotype has only one observation. The V call is TRBV6-2 or TRBV6-3, the J call TRBJ2-7; 12 bases are shared with TRBD1. The CDR3 covers 18 residues. V trimming: 6 bases; J trimming: 2 bases; junction bases outside the gene matches: 14. CDR1 and CDR2 (germline): MNHEY, SVGEGT. CDR3: CASSPTTYRDRGPYEQYF. The DNA for the CDR3 is TGTGCCAGCAGCCCGACCACCTACCGGGACAGGGGGCCCTACGAGCAGTACTTC.

This clonotype came up many times. V usage is TRBV6-2 or TRBV6-3 and J usage is TRBJ1-2, with D unresolved. From germline, CDR1 is MNHEY and CDR2 SVGEGT. There are 12 residues in the CDR3. Trimming shortened V by 6 bases and J by 7 bases, and 12 bases separated the two germline ends. The CDR3 here is CASSEVKVGYTF. CDR3 nucleotide sequence: TGTGCCAGCAGCGAGGTCAAGGTTGGCTACACCTTC.

This clonotype was picked up many times. The V gene is TRBV6-1, the J gene TRBJ1-2; D unclear. The CDR3 covers 11 residues. Trimming stripped 4 bases from V and 4 bases from J, with 4 bases between. Germline V gives CDR1 MNHNS, CDR2 SASEGT. The CDR3 DNA follows: TGTGCCAGCAGTGCCCTCTATGGCTACACCTTC. Its protein product is CASSALYGYTF.

This clonotype was picked up many times. The genes are TRBV12-3 or TRBV12-4 and TRBJ1-5, with D uncertain. There are 14 residues in the CDR3. The V gene lost 1 base and the J gene lost 4 bases, with 8 bases spanning the gap. The CDR3 loop is CASSLGSYNQPQHF. The CDR3 coding sequence is TGTGCCAGCAGTTTAGGCAGCTATAATCAGCCCCAGCATTTT.

This clonotype was detected many times. The rearrangement links TRBV7-8 to TRBJ2-2, with D perhaps TRBD2 (6 bases). Germline CDR1 reads SGHVS; CDR2 reads FQNEAQ. This CDR3 is built from 14 residues. Trimming removed 5 bases at V and 2 bases at J, with 9 bases between. CDR3: CASSREINTGELFF. In DNA form, the CDR3 reads TGTGCCAGCAGCCGGGAGATTAACACCGGGGAGCTGTTTTTT.

The genes are TRBV7-8 and TRBJ2-5, with D maybe TRBD2 (8 bases). CDR3 size: 17 residues. Trimming took 5 bases from V and 7 from J, leaving 26 bases between them. The germline V gene has CDR1 SGHVS and CDR2 FQNEAQ. The CDR3, as DNA: TGTGCCAGCAGCAAACGCCCTCTCGGACAGGCGGGAGGGACCCAGTACTTC. It yields the protein CASSKRPLGQAGGTQYF.

V is TRBV5-1 and J is TRBJ1-1; 7 nucleotides line up with TRBD1. The CDR3 extends over 16 amino acids. The germline gives CDR1 SGHRS, CDR2 YFSETQ. Trimming cost V 0 bases and J 0 bases; bases outside gene matches: 5. The CDR3 nucleotides read TGCGCCAGCAGCTTGGCCGGGACAGTGATGAACACTGAAGCTTTCTTT. It is translated as CASSLAGTVMNTEAFF. The full variable domain, rest sourced from reference TRBV5-1 and TRBJ1-1, is KAGVTQTPRYLIKTRGQQVTLSCSPISGHRSVSWYQQTPGQGLQFLFEYFSETQRNKGNFPGRFSGRQFSNSRSEMNVSTLELGDSALYLCASSLAGTVMNTEAFFGQGTRLTVV.

A word on this clonotype: A single base separates this from a much larger clone, so it may be a read error. CDR3 nucleotides: TGTGCCAGCAGCCCTTGGGCAGGGGGGGCCTCTGGAGACACCATATATTTT. This codes for CASSPWAGGASGDTIYF. The V gene is TRBV7-6, the J gene TRBJ1-3; the match to TRBD1 covers 7 bases. CDR1 and CDR2 from the germline V gene are SGHVS and FNYEAQ. The CDR3 consists of 17 residues.

Many counts were recorded for this clonotype. The gene calls are TRBV28 and TRBJ2-5; the D gene is possibly TRBD1 (5 bases). Trimming cost V 4 bases and J 4 bases, with 16 bases left between them. The CDR3 spans 15 residues. Germline CDR1 and CDR2: MDHEN and SYDVKM. The CDR3: CASSSDWGSLETQYF. The CDR3 DNA reads as TGTGCCAGCAGTTCCGATTGGGGCAGTCTAGAGACCCAGTACTTC.

This clonotype was detected ten times or more. The V call is TRBV28, the J call TRBJ1-1; D ambiguous. Trimming stripped 2 bases from V and 0 bases from J, with 16 bases between. Germline V CDR1 and CDR2: MDHEN, SYDVKM. The CDR3 is 17 amino acids. CDR3 in amino acids: CASSLRTFRTMNTEAFF. The CDR3 DNA follows: TGTGCCAGCAGTTTACGGACTTTCCGGACCATGAACACTGAAGCTTTCTTT.

This clonotype was counted ten times or more. This sequence joins TRBV20-1 and TRBJ1-2; 7 nucleotides align to TRBD1. The junction had 3 bases not matched to a gene; V was cut back by 5 bases and J by 3 bases. Germline CDR1 is DFQATT and CDR2 is SNEGSKA (reference sequence). CDR3 length equals 12 residues. CDR3 DNA sequence: TGCAGTGCTGCTGACAGGGACTATGGCTACACCTTC. Translating it yields CSAADRDYGYTF.

This clonotype was seen many times. V and J are TRBV27 and TRBJ1-2; weak D call: TRBD1 (6 bases). The germline V gene encodes CDR1 MNHEY and CDR2 SMNVEV (reference sequence). The CDR3 contains 15 residues. V gave up 6 bases and J gave up 6 bases, with 20 bases separating them. CDR3 coding DNA: TGTGCCAGCAGCGATCAGGGGTTAAGGTATAATGGCTACACCTTC. As protein: CASSDQGLRYNGYTF.

This clonotype was detected ten times or more. The rearrangement joins TRBV27 to TRBJ1-5; 8 bases align to TRBD1. Trimming took 6 bases from V and 7 from J; bases not matched to a gene: 11. The germline V gene has CDR1 MNHEY and CDR2 SMNVEV (reference sequence). CDR3 length equals 15 residues. The CDR3 bases are TGTGCCAGCAGCAGGCAGGGGGCCGCGGACCAGCCCCAGCATTTT. It specifies CASSRQGAADQPQHF.

This clonotype has at least ten counts. The V gene is TRBV10-1, the J gene TRBJ1-1; D remains unclear. Per germline, CDR1 WNHNN and CDR2 SYGVQD (reference sequence). Trimming left V 5 bases short and J 2 bases short, with 9 bases between. The CDR3 has 13 residues. The CDR3 DNA is TGCGCCAGCAGTTCGGCAGACAACACTGAAGCTTTCTTT. Amino acid sequence: CASSSADNTEAFF.

At least ten counts were recorded for this clonotype. The CDR3 is CASKPGRDRDTGELFF. The CDR3 DNA is TGTGCCAGCAAGCCCGGGAGGGACAGGGACACCGGGGAGCTGTTTTTT. This chain connects TRBV2 to TRBJ2-2; a possible D gene is TRBD1 (9 bases). The V and J ends lost 7 bases and 3 bases respectively, with 18 bases between them. Germline loops: CDR1 SNHLY, CDR2 FYNNEI. The CDR3 contains 16 residues. Looking up the rest from reference TRBV2 and TRBJ2-2 gives the full variable domain: EPEVTQTPSHQVTQMGQEVILRCVPISNHLYFYWYRQILGQKVEFLVSFYNNEISEKSEIFDDQFSVERPDGSNFTLKIRSTKLEDSAMYFCASKPGRDRDTGELFFGEGSRLTVL.

This clonotype was detected ten times or more. V gene TRBV20-1 combines with J gene TRBJ2-7, with 8 nucleotides matching TRBD1. This CDR3 is 15 amino acids long. Looked up from germline, CDR1 is DFQATT and CDR2 is SNEGSKA (reference sequence). V lost 1 base, J lost 3 bases, and 8 bases stayed unmatched. The CDR3 loop reads CSARANGQGDYEQYF. In DNA form, the CDR3 reads TGCAGTGCTAGAGCTAACGGACAGGGAGACTACGAGCAGTACTTC.

This clonotype was recorded at least ten times. V is TRBV11-2 and J is TRBJ2-2; TRBD1 matches at 10 bases. The J segment lost 5 bases and the V segment lost 5 bases, leaving 5 bases of the junction unmatched. The CDR3 is 15 residues long. Germline CDR1 reads SGHAT; CDR2 reads FQNNGV. The CDR3 protein is CASSLRDRGTGELFF. DNA of the CDR3: TGTGCCAGCAGCCTCCGGGACAGGGGAACCGGGGAGCTGTTTTTT. The full variable domain, its missing parts supplied by reference TRBV11-2 and TRBJ2-2, is EAGVAQSPRYKIIEKRQSVAFWCNPISGHATLYWYQQILGQGPKLLIQFQNNGVVDDSQLPKDRFSAERLKGVDSTLKIQPAKLEDSAVYLCASSLRDRGTGELFFGEGSRLTVL.

At least ten counts were recorded for this clonotype. The chain links TRBV6-1 to TRBJ1-2; D unresolved. There are 13 residues in the CDR3. Trimming pared 3 bases from V and 7 bases from J, leaving 12 bases between. The V gene's germline CDR1 is MNHNS and CDR2 SASEGT. CDR3 DNA: TGTGCCAGCAGTGACTTTCCCGGTGGTGGCTACACCTTC. Translated: CASSDFPGGGYTF.

This clonotype appeared many times. A junction end diverges from the germline sequence, so it may reflect a read error. This rearrangement joins TRBV7-7 to TRBJ2-5, with D possibly matching TRBD2 (5 bases). CDR1 and CDR2 (germline): SSHAT, FNYEAQ (reference sequence). The CDR3 has 15 amino acids. DNA of the CDR3: TGTGCTAGCAGCTTAGTACTAGTACCCCCAGAGACCCAGTACTTC. As protein: CASSLVLVPPETQYF.

With respect to this clonotype: At one end the junction does not follow the germline gene, possibly because of a read error. The chain employs TRBV5-1 and TRBJ2-2; D assignment may be TRBD1 or TRBD2 (5 bases each). The CDR3 runs to 16 residues. Germline V lookup: CDR1 SGHRS, CDR2 YFSETQ. CDR3 in amino acids: CASSRGRGANTGELCF. The CDR3 DNA reads TGCGCCAGCAGCAGAGGTCGGGGCGCGAACACCGGGGAGCTGTGTTTT.

This clonotype came up many times. The chain recombines TRBV6-5 with TRBJ2-7; D ambiguous. The CDR3 has 15 residues. Per germline, CDR1 MNHEY and CDR2 SVGAGI. V was cut by 0 bases and J by 2 bases, with 11 bases left in between. Here the CDR3 reads CASSYSGKPPYEQYF. The CDR3 DNA reads as TGTGCCAGCAGTTACTCCGGAAAGCCACCCTACGAGCAGTACTTC.

This clonotype showed up many times. V gene TRBV2 combines with J gene TRBJ1-1; 8 bases map to TRBD1. Germline V gene sequence: CDR1 SNHLY, CDR2 FYNNEI. The CDR3 runs 16 residues. Losses at the gene ends were 6 bases for V and 5 bases for J; bases not matched to a gene: 14. The DNA for the CDR3 is TGTGCCAGCAGCGACTTCGCCGGACAGGGAGGAACTGAAGCTTTCTTT. Translated: CASSDFAGQGGTEAFF. The variable domain in full, with the rest retrieved from reference TRBV2 and TRBJ1-1, is EPEVTQTPSHQVTQMGQEVILRCVPISNHLYFYWYRQILGQKVEFLVSFYNNEISEKSEIFDDQFSVERPDGSNFTLKIRSTKLEDSAMYFCASSDFAGQGGTEAFFGQGTRLTVV.

The J gene is TRBJ2-7, the V gene TRBV6-2 or TRBV6-3, with TRBD2 matching over 9 bases. This CDR3 has 15 residues. Germline trimming cut 5 bases from V and 3 bases from J; bases unmatched to any gene: 8. The germline V gene encodes CDR1 MNHEY and CDR2 SVGEGT. The CDR3 DNA reads TGTGCCAGCAGTCCCAGCGAACTAGCGGGCTACGAGCAGTACTTC. As protein: CASSPSELAGYEQYF.